This TCR beta chain was captured in a study of blood T cell repertoires in COVID-19. This CDR3 is built from 14 residues. Per germline, CDR1 MDHEN and CDR2 SYDVKM. With V trimmed by 1 base and J by 8 bases, 4 bases remained unmatched. Libraries were prepared by immunoSEQ multiplex PCR; TCRdb keeps only in-frame clonotypes and omits some of them. Of roughly 180,000 clones in the sample, roughly four fifths were seen once. Sample: peripheral blood. The TCR comes from a woman between 40 and 55 years old with COVID-19, enrolled during active disease. The chain links TRBV28 to TRBJ2-1; 8 bases are shared with TRBD2. The CDR3 sequence: CASSLSGLVHEQFF. The CDR3, as DNA: TGTGCCAGCAGTTTATCGGGACTAGTCCATGAGCAGTTCTTC.